The present T cell receptor (beta chain) was sequenced within a study of blood T cell repertoires in COVID-19. CDR1 and CDR2 from the germline V gene are SGHRS and YFSETQ. This CDR3 contains 15 residues. V lost 5 bases to trimming and J lost 2 bases, with 15 bases between them. The method was immunoSEQ multiplex PCR; TCRdb's version includes in-frame clones alone and lacks a portion of them. The sample contains around 250,000 clones, 91% of which appear only once. Cohort allocation depended upon clinical history that participants reported. The sample taken for sequencing was PBMCs or T cells enriched from blood (not recorded which). This chain connects TRBV5-1 to TRBJ2-3, with a possible D match to TRBD1 (5 bases). This TCR derives from a human donor in a cohort exposed to, infected with or recovered from COVID-19 (not recorded which). The donor label of this sample is uncertain. Written as DNA, the CDR3 is TGCGCCAGCAGTCTAGGGGTAGGAAACACAGATACGCAGTATTTT. Its translation is CASSLGVGNTDTQYF.